Below are 32 T cell receptor beta chains sequenced from a single sample in a study of control samples from healthy donors and cancer patients. Libraries were prepared by immunoSEQ multiplex PCR; TCRdb keeps only in-frame clonotypes and omits some of them. The data hold more than 85,000 clones, with approximately 84% observed a single time. The sample consisted of PBMCs. The origin of the receptors is a man in his 70s with lung cancer.

The chain is built from TRBV25-1 and TRBJ1-1; TRBD1 is a possible D gene (6 bases). The CDR3 contains 15 residues. Trimming took 3 bases from V and 0 from J, leaving 11 bases between them. CDR1 is MGHDK and CDR2 is SYGVNS in the germline V gene. The CDR3: CASSEAGAVNTEAFF. CDR3 sequence (DNA): TGTGCCAGCAGTGAGGCAGGGGCTGTGAACACTGAAGCTTTCTTT.

The chain joins TRBV11-3 to TRBJ2-1, with D uncertain. There are 15 residues in the CDR3. From germline, CDR1 is SGHNT and CDR2 YENEEA. V gave up 2 bases and J gave up 2 bases, with 10 bases separating them. The CDR3 here is CASSLNPATYNEQFF. The CDR3 DNA follows: TGTGCCAGCAGCTTAAATCCCGCGACCTACAATGAGCAGTTCTTC.

For the CDR3, the DNA is TGTGCCAGCAGCGTAGTAGCCCTTGGCGAGCAGTACTTC. It is translated as CASSVVALGEQYF. The chain couples TRBV9 to TRBJ2-7; D gene ambiguous. There are 13 residues in the CDR3. CDR1 SGDLS and CDR2 YYNGEE come from the germline V gene. Trimming removed 0 bases from V and 6 bases from J, with 10 bases in between.

V gene TRBV24-1 combines with J gene TRBJ1-4, with D hard to call. Trimming shortened V by 4 bases and J by 5 bases, and 10 bases separated the two germline ends. CDR3 size: 14 residues. Germline CDR1 reads KGHDR; CDR2 reads SFDVKD. The CDR3 here is CATSDRKQNEKLFF. CDR3 in DNA: TGTGCCACCAGTGACAGGAAACAAAATGAAAAACTGTTTTTT.

The V call is TRBV5-1, the J call TRBJ1-1; weak D call: TRBD1 (5 bases). The V end was cut by 6 bases, the J end by 4 bases, with 22 bases between. The length of the CDR3 is 16 residues. In germline, CDR1 is SGHRS, CDR2 YFSETQ. The CDR3 nucleotides read TGCGCCAGCAACGTGGGGGTCGGGAGGGCTAGCACTGAAGCTTTCTTT. Translation: CASNVGVGRASTEAFF.

The J gene is TRBJ1-6, the V gene TRBV5-1; TRBD1 is a possible D gene (5 bases). The ends were cut back, 5 bases at V and 7 bases at J, with 13 bases in the middle. The germline CDR1 and CDR2 sequences are SGHRS and YFSETQ. The CDR3 is 14 amino acids. CDR3 sequence: CASSRGVENSPLHF. CDR3 coding DNA: TGCGCCAGCAGTAGAGGGGTAGAAAATTCACCCCTCCACTTT.

The CDR3 coding sequence is TGTGCCAGCAGTGATCTGTCGGGCAGTAACCATTCACCCCTCCACTTT. Amino acids: CASSDLSGSNHSPLHF. The V call is TRBV25-1, the J call TRBJ1-6; no clear D. Trimming pared 3 bases from V and 8 bases from J, leaving 17 bases between. Germline loops: CDR1 MGHDK, CDR2 SYGVNS. The CDR3 contains 16 residues.

This chain connects TRBV5-1 to TRBJ2-2; the D gene is possibly TRBD1 (5 bases). Deletions cut 4 bases from V and 9 bases from J, with 19 bases between. The CDR3 has 15 amino acids. Germline CDR1 is SGHRS and CDR2 is YFSETQ. The CDR3 is CASSPREDISRELFF. Here the CDR3 DNA reads TGCGCCAGCAGCCCTCGCGAGGACATATCCCGGGAGCTGTTTTTT.

This chain joins TRBV19 and TRBJ1-2; TRBD1 is a possible D gene (6 bases). CDR1 LNHDA and CDR2 SQIVND come from the germline V gene (reference sequence). The V gene lost 5 bases and the J gene lost 4 bases, with 17 bases spanning the gap. This CDR3 is built from 15 residues. The DNA of the CDR3 is TGTGCCAGTAGTGACTCGGCAGGGGAAGTCTATGGCTACACCTTC. Residues: CASSDSAGEVYGYTF.

The J gene is TRBJ2-2, the V gene TRBV5-8, with D perhaps being TRBD1 or TRBD2 (7 bases each). Germline V lookup: CDR1 SGHTS, CDR2 YDEGEE. Trimming shortened V by 4 bases and J by 13 bases, and 29 bases separated the two germline ends. The CDR3 runs 17 residues. Written as DNA, the CDR3 is TGTGCCAGCAGCCTCTTCGGGGGGACAGTTAGTCCCCGAGGGCTGTTTTTT. Amino acids: CASSLFGGTVSPRGLFF.

The chain combines TRBV24-1 with TRBJ2-2; possible D gene TRBD2, 5 bases. There are 14 residues in the CDR3. Trimming removed 11 bases at V and 6 bases at J, with 18 bases between. Per germline, CDR1 KGHDR and CDR2 SFDVKD. The DNA of the CDR3 is TGTGCCAAATACTGGTCCGGGGAGCCCGGGGAGCTGTTTTTT. Translation: CAKYWSGEPGELFF.

The V call is TRBV9, the J call TRBJ2-2; 8 bases are shared with TRBD2. With 7 bases clipped from V and 5 bases from J, the junction kept 13 bases outside the gene matches. The CDR3 runs to 16 residues. The germline CDR1 and CDR2 sequences are SGDLS and YYNGEE. CDR3 residues: CASGPHPSGGTGELFF. DNA for the CDR3: TGTGCCAGCGGCCCACATCCGAGCGGGGGAACCGGGGAGCTGTTTTTT.

This chain links TRBV5-1 with TRBJ2-7, with 7 nucleotides matching TRBD2. The CDR3 covers 15 residues. The V gene's germline CDR1 is SGHRS and CDR2 YFSETQ. With V trimmed by 0 bases and J by 2 bases, 5 bases remained unmatched. The CDR3 DNA sequence: TGCGCCAGCAGCTTGGAGGGCGGGGGTACCTACGAGCAGTACTTC. The encoded protein is CASSLEGGGTYEQYF.

J is TRBJ1-1 and V is TRBV25-1; D uncertain. Germline V lookup: CDR1 MGHDK, CDR2 SYGVNS. CDR3 length: 16 amino acids. V was clipped by 3 bases and J by 4 bases, with 18 bases between them. In DNA form, the CDR3 reads TGTGCCAGCAGTGATGGGAGTTGGTCTGGCGGCACTGAAGCTTTCTTT. Its translation: CASSDGSWSGGTEAFF.

The chain employs TRBV11-1 and TRBJ2-2; tentatively, D is TRBD2 (5 bases). The CDR3 length is 16 residues. Germline V gene lookup returns CDR1 SGHAT and CDR2 FQDESV (reference sequence). The V end was cut by 5 bases, the J end by 5 bases, with 18 bases between. The CDR3 region is CASSVNRGVGTGELFF. The CDR3, as DNA: TGTGCCAGCAGCGTAAACCGGGGTGTCGGTACCGGGGAGCTGTTTTTT. The variable domain in full, completed from reference TRBV11-1 and TRBJ2-2, reads EAEVAQSPRYKITEKSQAVAFWCDPISGHATLYWYRQILGQGPELLVQFQDESVVDDSQLPKDRFSAERLKGVDSTLKIQPAELGDSAMYLCASSVNRGVGTGELFFGEGSRLTVL.

The V call is TRBV19, the J call TRBJ1-2, with unresolved D. The germline V and J ends were trimmed by 0 bases and 2 bases, with 7 bases remaining between them. CDR3 length: 14 residues. Germline CDR1 reads LNHDA; CDR2 reads SQIVND (reference sequence). The CDR3 bases are TGTGCCAGTAGTATAGATCGACAAAACTATGGCTACACCTTC. As protein: CASSIDRQNYGYTF.

This chain uses TRBV14 with TRBJ2-5; D is perhaps TRBD2 (5 bases). From germline, CDR1 is SGHDN and CDR2 FVKESK. V lost 1 base and J lost 5, with 14 bases in between. There are 15 residues in the CDR3. The CDR3 sequence is CASSQVRALAETQYF. The CDR3 DNA sequence: TGTGCCAGCAGCCAAGTGAGGGCGTTGGCGGAGACCCAGTACTTC.

The CDR3 bases are TGTGCCATCAGTGAGAGAGGGCTAGGGGAGCAGTACTTC. This codes for CAISERGLGEQYF. The chain employs TRBV10-3 and TRBJ2-7; D might be TRBD2 (5 bases). Trimming left V 2 bases short and J 7 bases short, with 12 bases between. Germline V gene sequence: CDR1 ENHRY, CDR2 SYGVKD. The CDR3 covers 13 residues.

This chain links TRBV14 with TRBJ1-4; D is perhaps TRBD1 (6 bases). V was pared by 6 bases and J by 0 bases, with 14 bases between. Germline values: CDR1 SGHDN, CDR2 FVKESK. This CDR3 is built from 16 residues. The CDR3 nucleotides are TGTGCCAGCAGTGGGCAGGGGCACTCAACTAATGAAAAACTGTTTTTT. Its protein product is CASSGQGHSTNEKLFF.

The chain uses TRBV3-1 (or the pseudogene TRBV3-2) and TRBJ2-3; 11 bases line up with TRBD2. This CDR3 is 16 amino acids long. The V gene's germline CDR1 is LGHDT and CDR2 YNNKEL (reference sequence). Trimming removed 6 bases from V and 0 bases from J; junction bases left unmatched: 5. The CDR3 nucleotides are TGTGCCAGCAGACCGACTAGCGGGGCTAGCACAGATACGCAGTATTTT. Protein: CASRPTSGASTDTQYF.

The sample holds one count of this clone. This chain links TRBV5-6 with TRBJ1-2; D unclear. Trimming stripped 1 base from V and 6 bases from J, with 10 bases between. Germline CDR1 SGHDT, CDR2 YYEEEE. The CDR3 spans 13 residues. This CDR3 reads CASSLWPGDGYTF. The CDR3 nucleotides read TGTGCCAGCAGCTTGTGGCCGGGCGATGGCTACACCTTC. Drawing the rest from reference TRBV5-6 and TRBJ1-2, the complete variable domain is DAGVTQSPTHLIKTRGQQVTLRCSPKSGHDTVSWYQQALGQGPQFIFQYYEEEERQRGNFPDRFSGHQFPNYSSELNVNALLLGDSALYLCASSLWPGDGYTFGSGTRLTVV.

This chain uses TRBV18 with TRBJ2-1; D is uncertain. V was cut by 6 bases and J by 0 bases, with 12 bases left in between. Germline V gene sequence: CDR1 KGHSH, CDR2 LQKENI. This CDR3 has 15 amino acids. The CDR3 nucleotides read TGTGCCAGCTCCCTCGCGGATAGCTCCTACAATGAGCAGTTCTTC. Amino acids: CASSLADSSYNEQFF.

The chain uses TRBV14 and TRBJ1-1; the D is unclear. The CDR3 extends over 15 amino acids. Trimming took 0 bases from V and 4 from J, leaving 12 bases between them. Germline CDR1 and CDR2: SGHDN and FVKESK. The CDR3 bases are TGTGCCAGCAGCCAAGAAAGGTTGACCTCCACTGAAGCTTTCTTT. It is translated as CASSQERLTSTEAFF.

V gene TRBV18 combines with J gene TRBJ2-1, with D possibly being TRBD1 or TRBD2 (5 bases each). The CDR3 is 12 amino acids. Deletions cut 3 bases from V and 9 bases from J, with 9 bases between. Looked up from germline, CDR1 is KGHSH and CDR2 is LQKENI. CDR3 residues: CASSPGVGEQFF. The CDR3 DNA sequence: TGTGCCAGCTCACCGGGGGTGGGTGAGCAGTTCTTC.

The table lists this clone with a few counts. The chain has TRBV6-5 and TRBJ2-2; D is unclear. This CDR3 comprises 11 residues. Germline CDR1 is MNHEY and CDR2 is SVGAGI. Trimming cost V 7 bases and J 3 bases, with 3 bases left between them. The CDR3 loop is CASMHTGELFF. CDR3 sequence (DNA): TGTGCCAGCATGCACACCGGGGAGCTGTTTTTT.

This clone appeared a few times. V is TRBV28 and J is TRBJ2-2, with 11 bases matching TRBD2. V trimming: 3 bases; J trimming: 3 bases; junction bases outside the gene matches: 0. Germline V CDR1 and CDR2: MDHEN, SYDVKM. This CDR3 is built from 15 residues. CDR3 loop: CASSLGLADTGELFF. The CDR3 DNA reads TGTGCCAGCAGTTTGGGACTAGCGGACACCGGGGAGCTGTTTTTT.

This chain uses TRBV19 with TRBJ2-1; no reliable D call. The germline CDR1 and CDR2 sequences are LNHDA and SQIVND (reference sequence). The CDR3 loop spans 14 amino acids. The V end was cut by 6 bases, the J end by 1 base, with 10 bases between. CDR3 residues: CASSRHGSYNEQFF. CDR3 DNA: TGTGCCAGTAGCAGACACGGTTCCTACAATGAGCAGTTCTTC.

The chain couples TRBV18 to TRBJ2-7; 8 bases are shared with TRBD2. The CDR3 loop spans 16 amino acids. Trimming took 3 bases from V and 2 from J; bases not matched to a gene: 9. Germline CDR1 KGHSH, CDR2 LQKENI. CDR3 in amino acids: CASSPVLSRGAYEQYF. Written as DNA, the CDR3 is TGTGCCAGCTCACCTGTGCTCTCGCGGGGGGCCTACGAGCAGTACTTC.

This clone appeared a single time. The chain's CDR3 is CASRPDRGYTEAFF. CDR3 bases: TGTGCCAGCAGGCCAGACAGGGGTTACACTGAAGCTTTCTTT. The rearrangement uses TRBV6-4 and TRBJ1-1, with 8 bases lining up with TRBD1. V lost 6 bases to trimming and J lost 3 bases; unmatched junction nucleotides: 6. Germline V lookup: CDR1 MRHNA, CDR2 SNTAGT. This CDR3 spans 14 amino acids.

V is TRBV18 and J is TRBJ2-6; a possible D gene is TRBD1 (6 bases). Germline V gene lookup returns CDR1 KGHSH and CDR2 LQKENI. The CDR3 contains 17 residues. V was cut by 3 bases and J by 4 bases, with 16 bases left in between. CDR3 protein: CASSPQTGAGGANVLTF. Here the CDR3 DNA reads TGTGCCAGCTCACCCCAGACAGGTGCAGGAGGGGCCAACGTCCTGACTTTC.

CDR3 sequence (DNA): TGTGCCAGCAGCCACCGGAGACAGTACAATGAGCAGTTCTTC. Translation gives CASSHRRQYNEQFF. The V gene is TRBV3-1 (or the pseudogene TRBV3-2), the J gene TRBJ2-1; D is perhaps TRBD1 (5 bases). Germline V CDR1 and CDR2: LGHDT, YNNKEL (reference sequence). The CDR3 is 14 amino acids. V was pared by 3 bases and J by 4 bases, with 10 bases between.

The rearrangement links TRBV5-5 to TRBJ1-6, with unresolved D. The CDR3 covers 14 residues. CDR1 is SGHKS and CDR2 is YYEKEE in the germline V gene (reference sequence). Trimming removed 0 bases at V and 5 bases at J, with 6 bases between. DNA for the CDR3: TGTGCCAGCAGCTTGGCGCCGGATAATTCACCCCTCCACTTT. Translation gives CASSLAPDNSPLHF.